The 12 T cell receptor beta chains given below trace back to one sample, sequenced in a study of cytotoxic CD8 clonotypes in ibrutinib-treated CLL. The method was immunoSEQ multiplex PCR; TCRdb's version includes in-frame clones alone and lacks a portion of them. The repertoire has 110,000 to 150,000 clones, about 91% of them found once; the top ten carry 10% to 12%. The specimen comprised PBMCs, sampled after 12 months of ibrutinib treatment. Receptors originate from a human donor with chronic lymphocytic leukemia.

The V call is TRBV7-9, the J call TRBJ2-7, with D tentatively TRBD1 or TRBD2 (6 bases each). From germline, CDR1 is SEHNR and CDR2 FQNEAQ (reference sequence). The CDR3 is 15 amino acids. The germline V and J ends were trimmed by 7 bases and 1 base, with 17 bases remaining between them. This CDR3 reads CASTPGAYGSYEQYF. Written as DNA, the CDR3 is TGTGCCAGCACCCCGGGGGCTTATGGATCCTACGAGCAGTACTTC.

The chain links TRBV29-1 to TRBJ2-1; a possible D gene is TRBD1 (7 bases). With 3 bases removed from V and 4 bases from J, the gap between germline ends came to 13 bases. This CDR3 comprises 14 residues. Per germline, CDR1 SQVTM and CDR2 ANQGSEA. This CDR3 reads CSVDGQGGYNEQFF. The CDR3 DNA reads TGCAGCGTTGACGGGCAGGGGGGATACAATGAGCAGTTCTTC.

The rearrangement joins TRBV19 to TRBJ2-1; 9 bases line up with TRBD2. V lost 0 bases, J lost 2 bases, and 8 bases stayed unmatched. CDR1 LNHDA and CDR2 SQIVND come from the germline V gene (reference sequence). The CDR3 spans 18 residues. Here the CDR3 reads CASSIETTAGGPYNEQFF. In nucleotides, the CDR3 is TGTGCCAGTAGTATAGAAACTACGGCGGGAGGGCCCTACAATGAGCAGTTCTTC.

The rearrangement joins TRBV7-2 to TRBJ2-5; 10 bases match TRBD2. J lost 2 bases, V lost 5 bases, and 14 bases had no gene match. The germline gives CDR1 SGHTA, CDR2 FQGNSA. The CDR3 runs to 18 residues. DNA for the CDR3: TGTGCCAGCAGCCCGAGGCCGTCTAGCGGGAGTTGGCAAGAGACCCAGTACTTC. The encoded protein is CASSPRPSSGSWQETQYF. The full variable domain, completed using reference TRBV7-2 and TRBJ2-5, is GAGVSQSPSNKVTEKGKDVELRCDPISGHTALYWYRQSLGQGLEFLIYFQGNSAPDKSGLPSDRFSAERTGGSVSTLTIQRTQQEDSAVYLCASSPRPSSGSWQETQYFGPGTRLLVL.

The chain has TRBV15 and TRBJ2-1; TRBD1 agrees at 8 bases. V shed 0 bases and J 7 bases; nucleotides not matched to a gene: 8. The CDR3 is 16 amino acids. CDR1 and CDR2 (germline): LNHNV, YYDKDF (reference sequence). CDR3 DNA sequence: TGTGCCACCAGCAGAGACCTAGGACAGGGTTGGAATGAGCAGTTCTTC. It encodes CATSRDLGQGWNEQFF.

A single count supports this clone. J is TRBJ1-1 and V is TRBV19; no clear D gene. In germline, CDR1 is LNHDA, CDR2 SQIVND (reference sequence). V lost 5 bases and J 1 base, leaving 20 bases between the germline ends. This CDR3 contains 17 residues. CDR3 amino acids: CASSPGQGKYTNTEAFF. The CDR3 nucleotides are TGTGCCAGTAGTCCCGGGCAAGGGAAATATACGAACACTGAAGCTTTCTTT.

This chain connects TRBV10-2 to TRBJ2-1; D ambiguous. The CDR3 is 11 amino acids. Trimming left V 3 bases short and J 10 bases short, with 7 bases between. Germline-derived CDR1 and CDR2 are WSHSY and SAAADI. The DNA of the CDR3 is TGCGCCAGCAGTGACTTTGGCGAGCAGTTCTTC. This translates into CASSDFGEQFF.

V usage is TRBV14 and J usage is TRBJ1-3; D is uncertain. This CDR3 contains 14 residues. CDR1 is SGHDN, CDR2 FVKESK, per germline. Trimming removed 6 bases at V and 1 base at J, with 10 bases between. This CDR3 is CASRGWDSGNTIYF. As DNA, the CDR3 is TGTGCCAGCAGGGGTTGGGATTCTGGAAACACCATATATTTT. Supplemented by reference TRBV14 and TRBJ1-3, the full variable domain reads EAGVTQFPSHSVIEKGQTVTLRCDPISGHDNLYWYRRVMGKEIKFLLHFVKESKQDESGMPNNRFLAERTGGTYSTLKVQPAELEDSGVYFCASRGWDSGNTIYFGEGSWLTVV.

The chain employs TRBV29-1 and TRBJ2-7; D assignment may be TRBD1 or TRBD2 (6 bases each). Germline V CDR1 and CDR2: SQVTM, ANQGSEA. V lost 5 bases and J lost 5, with 13 bases in between. CDR3 size: 12 residues. For the CDR3, the DNA is TGCAGCGTTCGGCAGGGGAGGCACGAGCAGTACTTC. It is translated as CSVRQGRHEQYF.

This chain joins TRBV11-2 and TRBJ2-1; no clear D gene. CDR3 size: 13 residues. V lost 1 base, J lost 9 bases, and 10 bases lay in between. Germline V gives CDR1 SGHAT, CDR2 FQNNGV. CDR3 nucleotide sequence: TGTGCCAGCAGCTTAGTAGATCTGGGTGAGCAGTTCTTC. This codes for CASSLVDLGEQFF. The variable domain in full, with the rest retrieved from reference TRBV11-2 and TRBJ2-1, is EAGVAQSPRYKIIEKRQSVAFWCNPISGHATLYWYQQILGQGPKLLIQFQNNGVVDDSQLPKDRFSAERLKGVDSTLKIQPAKLEDSAVYLCASSLVDLGEQFFGPGTRLTVL.

The chain couples TRBV7-3 to TRBJ2-1; 10 positions agree with TRBD2. The CDR3 loop spans 16 amino acids. Germline V gene lookup returns CDR1 SGHTA and CDR2 FQGTGA. After removal of 5 bases from V and 0 bases from J, the junction contained 4 bases not matched to a gene. This CDR3 reads CASSRLAGSSYNEQFF. The CDR3 coding sequence is TGTGCCAGCAGCCGACTAGCGGGTAGCTCCTACAATGAGCAGTTCTTC. Based on the CDR3 plus reference TRBV7-3 and TRBJ2-1, the full variable domain is GAGVSQTPSNKVTEKGKYVELRCDPISGHTALYWYRQSLGQGPEFLIYFQGTGAADDSGLPNDRFFAVRPEGSVSTLKIQRTERGDSAVYLCASSRLAGSSYNEQFFGPGTRLTVL.

This rearrangement joins TRBV7-2 to TRBJ1-1; a possible D gene is TRBD1 (5 bases). Deletions cut 3 bases from V and 6 bases from J, with 11 bases between. The CDR3 totals 13 residues. Germline values: CDR1 SGHTA, CDR2 FQGNSA. The CDR3 bases are TGTGCCAGCAGCTTGGACAAGACATCTGAAGCTTTCTTT. Its translation: CASSLDKTSEAFF.